This T cell receptor (beta chain) was captured by sequencing in a study of shared clonotypes between healthy human individuals. Data came from immunoSEQ multiplex PCR; TCRdb stores just in-frame clones and leaves some out. The data show 850,000 to 1,200,000 clones, with about 80% seen just once and about 1.4% held by the top ten. A few counts support this clone. The TCR sequence derives from a man between 18 and 29 years old in good health. The sequenced material came from memory CD4+ T cells sorted from blood. Subset of the sample: CD45RA-negative fraction.

The CDR3 protein is CAWSVQTAEAFF. The CDR3 nucleotides are TGTGCCTGGAGTGTCCAAACAGCTGAAGCTTTCTTT. This chain links TRBV30 with TRBJ1-1, with D unclear. CDR3 size: 12 residues. The V gene lost 0 bases and the J gene lost 6 bases, with 8 bases spanning the gap. The V gene's germline CDR1 is GTSNPN and CDR2 SVGIG (reference sequence).